Listed here are 22 T cell receptor beta chains from one sample, sequenced in a study of CD8 T cells in ankylosing spondylitis. One entry per CDR3 protein, called by TCRdb with MiXCR from the 5' RACE reads. The table includes a few hundred thousand distinct CDR3 sequences, about 19% detected once. The specimen sequenced was blood, either unsorted or a sorted T cell fraction (not recorded which). These receptors all stem from a male donor with ankylosing spondylitis or in good health (not recorded which).

The table lists this clonotype with a few counts. The V and J genes are TRBV29-1 and TRBJ2-1, with D perhaps TRBD2 (5 bases). The V end lost 1 base, the J end lost 4 bases, and 20 bases lay between the germline ends. The CDR3 loop spans 17 amino acids. Germline V gene lookup returns CDR1 SQVTM and CDR2 ANQGSEA. CDR3 bases: TGCAGCGTTGAAGGGGCGGAGGCTAGCCGGGCGTACAATGAGCAGTTCTTC. Translated, it gives CSVEGAEASRAYNEQFF.

This clonotype occurred a few times. The chain uses TRBV9 and TRBJ1-1, with D perhaps matching TRBD1 (5 bases). Germline CDR1 is SGDLS and CDR2 is YYNGEE. V was pared by 4 bases and J by 5 bases, with 18 bases between. The CDR3 runs 15 residues. In DNA, the CDR3 is TGTGCCAGCAGCTTAGCGGGGCTGGGGGGGACTGAAGCTTTCTTT. This sequence encodes CASSLAGLGGTEAFF. The complete variable domain, with remaining parts taken from reference TRBV9 and TRBJ1-1, reads DSGVTQTPKHLITATGQRVTLRCSPRSGDLSVYWYQQSLDQGLQFLIQYYNGEERAKGNILERFSAQQFPDLHSELNLSSLELGDSALYFCASSLAGLGGTEAFFGQGTRLTVV.

This rearrangement joins TRBV5-1 to TRBJ2-7; TRBD1 agrees at 10 bases. Germline V gene data show CDR1 as SGHRS and CDR2 as YFSETQ. The V segment lost 4 bases and the J segment 7 bases; nucleotides outside the gene matches: 14. The CDR3 runs 16 residues. The chain's CDR3 is CASSPSGTGALKEQYV. CDR3 bases: TGCGCCAGCAGCCCATCCGGGACAGGGGCTCTTAAGGAGCAGTACGTC.

The chain joins TRBV7-3 to TRBJ2-1, with 12 bases matching TRBD2. Germline loops: CDR1 SGHTA, CDR2 FQGTGA. The CDR3 has 18 residues. V shed 5 bases, J shed 8 bases, and the junction held 16 bases outside the gene matches. CDR3 amino acids: CASSPTPRTSGVLYEQFF. For the CDR3, the DNA is TGTGCCAGCAGCCCCACTCCCCGGACTAGCGGGGTATTATATGAGCAGTTCTTC. Looking up the rest from reference TRBV7-3 and TRBJ2-1 gives the full variable domain: GAGVSQTPSNKVTEKGKYVELRCDPISGHTALYWYRQSLGQGPEFLIYFQGTGAADDSGLPNDRFFAVRPEGSVSTLKIQRTERGDSAVYLCASSPTPRTSGVLYEQFFGPGTRLTVL.

This clonotype turned up a few times. CDR3 DNA sequence: TGTGCCATCAGTGCGTTGACAGTGAACTATGGCTACACCTTC. Protein sequence: CAISALTVNYGYTF. The V call is TRBV10-3, the J call TRBJ1-2, with a tentative D call TRBD1 (5 bases). Per germline, CDR1 ENHRY and CDR2 SYGVKD. V was cut by 4 bases and J by 2 bases, with 11 bases left in between. The CDR3 is 14 residues long.

In its sample, this clonotype was seen a few times. The chain joins TRBV4-1 to TRBJ2-7, with unresolved D. This CDR3 is built from 12 residues. The germline V gene encodes CDR1 MGHRA and CDR2 YSYEKL. V gave up 1 base and J gave up 2 bases, with 3 bases separating them. CDR3 sequence: CASSQVAYEQYV. CDR3 coding DNA: TGCGCCAGCAGCCAAGTAGCCTACGAGCAGTACGTC.

This clonotype was counted a few times. This chain links TRBV5-1 with TRBJ1-2; 9 nucleotides align to TRBD1. The V segment lost 3 bases and the J segment 10 bases; nucleotides outside the gene matches: 13. Germline values: CDR1 SGHRS, CDR2 YFSETQ. This CDR3 region has 15 residues. In nucleotides, the CDR3 is TGCGCCAGCAGCTCCACAGGGGGCACCACCCTTATCTACACCTTC. As protein: CASSSTGGTTLIYTF.

The chain couples TRBV15 to TRBJ2-3; D is tentatively TRBD1 or TRBD2 (5 bases each). CDR3 length equals 16 residues. V dropped 0 bases and J dropped 1 base, with 11 bases sitting between them. Germline V lookup: CDR1 LNHNV, CDR2 YYDKDF (reference sequence). This chain's CDR3 is CATSREWGYRTDTQYF. For the CDR3, the DNA is TGTGCCACCAGCAGAGAGTGGGGGTACCGCACAGATACGCAGTATTTT. Full variable domain (missing parts from reference TRBV15 and TRBJ2-3): DAMVIQNPRYQVTQFGKPVTLSCSQTLNHNVMYWYQQKSSQAPKLLFHYYDKDFNNEADTPDNFQSRRPNTSFCFLDIRSPGLGDTAMYLCATSREWGYRTDTQYFGPGTRLTVL.

The chain has TRBV6-1 and TRBJ2-7; 10 bases map to TRBD1. The V gene's germline CDR1 is MNHNS and CDR2 SASEGT. CDR3 length: 13 amino acids. J was trimmed by 3 bases and V by 7 bases; bases with no gene match: 3. DNA of the CDR3: TGTGCCAGCACCAGGACAGGGGGCTACGAGCAGTACGTC. Its protein is CASTRTGGYEQYV.

The chain recombines TRBV20-1 with TRBJ2-1, with TRBD2 matching 8 bases. Trimming removed 3 bases from V and 6 bases from J; junction bases left unmatched: 4. The CDR3 is 13 amino acids. CDR1 and CDR2 (germline): DFQATT, SNEGSKA (reference sequence). CDR3 protein: CSASSGVSNEQFF. DNA for the CDR3: TGCAGTGCTAGTAGCGGGGTTAGCAATGAGCAGTTCTTC.

J is TRBJ2-1 and V is TRBV25-1; 13 nucleotides match TRBD2. There are 17 residues in the CDR3. V lost 2 bases and J lost 8; bases outside the gene matches: 9. The germline V gene has CDR1 MGHDK and CDR2 SYGVNS. For the CDR3, the DNA is TGTGCCAGCAGTGAAACTAGCGGGAGGGCAAGGGCGGATGAGCAGTTCTTC. This gives the protein CASSETSGRARADEQFF.

This clonotype appeared a few times. The chain uses TRBV12-3 or TRBV12-4 and TRBJ1-1; a possible D gene is TRBD1 (6 bases). The CDR3 is 13 residues long. V lost 6 bases and J lost 6, with 14 bases in between. The CDR3 sequence is CASRTQGRSEAFF. In nucleotides, the CDR3 is TGTGCCAGCAGAACCCAGGGGAGGTCTGAAGCTTTCTTT.

The chain recombines TRBV15 with TRBJ2-1; 9 bases fit TRBD1. Germline V gene lookup returns CDR1 LNHNV and CDR2 YYDKDF (reference sequence). V trimming: 8 bases; J trimming: 2 bases; junction bases outside the gene matches: 7. The CDR3 runs 15 residues. This CDR3 reads CATAIGQGTYNEQFF. As DNA, the CDR3 is TGTGCCACCGCTATCGGACAGGGGACCTACAATGAGCAGTTCTTC.

This chain connects TRBV5-1 to TRBJ1-2; TRBD1 matches at 7 bases. The V gene's germline CDR1 is SGHRS and CDR2 YFSETQ. The CDR3 length is 13 residues. V dropped 2 bases and J dropped 8; count of bases not matched to a gene: 6. CDR3: CASSFWTGGGYTF. The CDR3 nucleotides are TGCGCCAGCAGCTTTTGGACAGGCGGGGGCTACACCTTC.

This clonotype was counted only a few times. The V call is TRBV10-3, the J call TRBJ2-3; TRBD2 aligns across 10 bases. V lost 2 bases, J lost 3 bases, and 5 bases stayed unmatched. The germline gives CDR1 ENHRY, CDR2 SYGVKD. The CDR3 contains 16 residues. The CDR3, as DNA: TGTGCCATCAGTGAGAGCGGACTAGCGGAGACAGATACGCAGTATTTT. This gives the protein CAISESGLAETDTQYF.

The chain has TRBV6-1 and TRBJ2-4; 10 positions match TRBD1. There are 14 residues in the CDR3. J was trimmed by 4 bases and V by 6 bases; bases with no gene match: 3. The V gene's germline CDR1 is MNHNS and CDR2 SASEGT. CDR3 region: CASRQGQGKNIQYF. Here the CDR3 DNA reads TGTGCCAGCAGACAGGGACAGGGGAAAAACATTCAGTACTTC.

The J gene is TRBJ2-1, the V gene TRBV5-4; D is possibly TRBD1 or TRBD2 (5 bases each). The CDR3 runs 14 residues. CDR1 and CDR2 from the germline V gene are SGHNT and YYREEE (reference sequence). With 4 bases removed from V and 7 bases from J, the gap between germline ends came to 15 bases. The CDR3 bases are TGTGCCAGCAGCCGGGACGAGGCTAGGAATGAGCAGTTCTTC. The encoded protein is CASSRDEARNEQFF.

V usage is TRBV6-5 and J usage is TRBJ2-2, with D perhaps TRBD1 (6 bases). This CDR3 is built from 15 residues. V was trimmed by 3 bases and J by 5 bases, leaving 13 bases between them. The germline CDR1 and CDR2 sequences are MNHEY and SVGAGI. The CDR3 loop is CASSYSGVGTGELFF. The CDR3 coding sequence is TGTGCCAGCAGTTATTCAGGGGTCGGGACCGGGGAGCTGTTTTTT.

This clonotype has ten or more counts. V is TRBV6-1 and J is TRBJ1-2; 9 nucleotides align to TRBD1. This CDR3 contains 15 residues. J lost 2 bases, V lost 4 bases, and 5 bases had no gene match. The germline CDR1 and CDR2 sequences are MNHNS and SASEGT. CDR3 DNA: TGTGCCAGCAGTGGGACAGGGGTTGGGAACTATGGCTACACCTTC. Protein sequence: CASSGTGVGNYGYTF.

This chain links TRBV29-1 with TRBJ2-3, with D perhaps being TRBD1 or TRBD2 (5 bases each). The V gene lost 7 bases and the J gene lost 2 bases, with 10 bases spanning the gap. CDR1 is SQVTM, CDR2 ANQGSEA, per germline. The CDR3 is 12 amino acids. CDR3 nucleotide sequence: TGCAGCGGATGGGGGAACACAGATACGCAGTATTTT. Amino acids: CSGWGNTDTQYF.

V and J are TRBV15 and TRBJ1-1, with D maybe TRBD1 (6 bases). The germline V gene encodes CDR1 LNHNV and CDR2 YYDKDF (reference sequence). This CDR3 is built from 15 residues. V was clipped by 1 base and J by 1 base, with 10 bases between them. CDR3 protein: CATSRALQGNTEAFF. The CDR3 DNA follows: TGTGCCACCAGCAGAGCGCTACAGGGGAACACTGAAGCTTTCTTT. Full variable domain (remainder filled in from reference TRBV15 and TRBJ1-1): DAMVIQNPRYQVTQFGKPVTLSCSQTLNHNVMYWYQQKSSQAPKLLFHYYDKDFNNEADTPDNFQSRRPNTSFCFLDIRSPGLGDTAMYLCATSRALQGNTEAFFGQGTRLTVV.

The chain has TRBV9 and TRBJ2-4, with D possibly matching TRBD1 (6 bases). V was trimmed by 3 bases and J by 15 bases, leaving 25 bases between them. The CDR3 has 15 amino acids. Germline CDR1 SGDLS, CDR2 YYNGEE. The CDR3 loop reads CASSGGVSPGEVRYF. In DNA form, the CDR3 reads TGTGCCAGCAGCGGTGGGGTCAGTCCAGGGGAAGTGAGGTACTTC.